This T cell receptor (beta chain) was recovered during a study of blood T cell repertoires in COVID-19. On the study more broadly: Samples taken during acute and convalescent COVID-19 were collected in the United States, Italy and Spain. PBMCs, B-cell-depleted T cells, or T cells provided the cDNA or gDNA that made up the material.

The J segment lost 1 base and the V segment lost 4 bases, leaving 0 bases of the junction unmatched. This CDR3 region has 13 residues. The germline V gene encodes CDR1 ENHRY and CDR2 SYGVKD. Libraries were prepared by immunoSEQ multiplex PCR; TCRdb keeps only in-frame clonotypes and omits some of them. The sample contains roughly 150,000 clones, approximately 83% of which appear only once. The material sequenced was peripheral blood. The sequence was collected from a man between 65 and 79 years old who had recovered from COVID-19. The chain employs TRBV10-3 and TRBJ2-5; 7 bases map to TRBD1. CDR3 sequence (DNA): TGTGCCATCAGTGGACAGGGCCAAGAGACCCAGTACTTC. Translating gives CAISGQGQETQYF.